This T cell receptor (beta chain) comes out of a study of Ad26.COV2.S vaccination and SARS-CoV-2 variants. Treatment defined: some 20 received Ad26.COV2.S at low or high dose, single or two shots; about 5 received placebo; per-sample allocation not given. Sample collection was performed on day 63 after the first vaccine or placebo injection. The data were produced by immunoSEQ multiplex PCR, yet TCRdb's version contains in-frame clones alone and is incomplete. The repertoire holds hundreds of thousands of clones, with roughly 84% as singletons. In germline, CDR1 is SGHTA, CDR2 FQGNSA. The CDR3 is made up of 14 amino acids. With 0 bases clipped from V and 13 bases from J, the junction kept 8 bases outside the gene matches.

The sequence was obtained from a person aged 18-65 years who received the Ad26.COV2.S COVID-19 vaccine or a placebo. Sequenced here: peripheral blood, sampled in a trial of Ad26.COV2.S vaccine versus placebo. This sequence joins TRBV7-2 and TRBJ1-3, with 8 bases matching TRBD1. The CDR3 DNA sequence: TGTGCCAGCAGCTTAGCTACTTCGACAGGGGAGATATATTTT. Protein sequence: CASSLATSTGEIYF. The whole variable domain, filled in from reference TRBV7-2 and TRBJ1-3, reads GAGVSQSPSNKVTEKGKDVELRCDPISGHTALYWYRQSLGQGLEFLIYFQGNSAPDKSGLPSDRFSAERTGGSVSTLTIQRTQQEDSAVYLCASSLATSTGEIYFGEGSWLTVV.